The subject of this entry is one T cell receptor beta chain. There is no known antigen for this receptor. One end of the junction fails to match germline, which may point to a read error. CDR1 and CDR2 are drawn from the germline V gene: MDHEN, SYDVKM. From its cysteine to its phenylalanine, the CDR3 spans 14 amino acids. Of all the DNA, just the CDR3 is kept, 42 bases in frame from base 1. The sample is drawn from a study of cytomegalovirus exposure and HLA in healthy donors (dated by TCRdb to about 2017). For context, the study as a whole: According to an earlier analysis of 587 of the donors, some 180 million T cells yielded roughly 100 million unique TCR beta sequences and approximately 300 Gb of sequence data. The later analysis used no new phenotypic data to find candidate immune exposures, relying instead on TCR beta sequences and their occurrence across donors. Donor age, sex, ethnicity and CMV serostatus were compiled together with the repertoire data. The genetic ancestry cluster associated with self-reported Caucasian donors included around four fifths of the roughly 380 genotyped donors. A later analysis re-examined previously published TCR beta repertoires from around 670 donors and added high-resolution HLA genotyping to investigate patterns of TCR occurrence. An early release covering some 640 HLA-typed donors comprised about 290 gigabases of sequencing data and around 85 million unique TCR sequences. To decide whether each TCR beta V gene segment behaved as functional or pseudogenic, an earlier analysis of over 500 of the donors relied on high-throughput TCR beta sequencing. A later genetic analysis took genome-wide SNP genotypes for about three fifths of the 666 donors and used that subset as a discovery cohort. To predict cytomegalovirus infection status, the study brought together high-throughput TCR immunosequencing, statistical association of individual TCRs with disease status, and machine learning. The study aimed to test whether cataloging public T cell receptors could reveal signatures of past pathogen exposure. The number of typed donors differed by locus: 629-630 for A, B, C, DRB1 and DQB1; about 520 for DQA1; 600 to 610 for DPA1; and about 450 for DPB1. The study profiled the T cell repertoires of hundreds of subjects by immunosequencing and related them to cytomegalovirus serostatus. A separate validation cohort of more than 100 different subjects was used in addition to the 666-subject first cohort. Four to six DR-DQ haplotypes were handled as single units for association and clustering, since linkage in the cohort was strong. HLA typing covered class I and class II loci at four-digit resolution. On average, around 240,000 unique TCR beta nucleotide sequences were sequenced per donor among 350 to 400 genotyped donors of the cohort, with 15% to 20% of those sequences being non-productive. Every discovery cohort repertoire had been produced on one sequencing platform. The research as a whole found: According to the authors, the approach could potentially be generalized to other disease states and immunological phenotypes. When HLA alleles, especially DR and DQ, strongly co-occurred, TCR associations were difficult to assign to individual alleles. According to a later analysis, most CMV-associated TCR beta chains appeared to be HLA-restricted, and the HLA associations seemed to be driven largely by CMV exposure. At a false discovery rate of 0.05, a later analysis linked 15,000 to 20,000 TCR beta sequences to specific HLA alleles. A total of 164 TCR beta chains were listed by the study as associated with cytomegalovirus. A later analysis reported that several top co-occurrence clusters appeared linked to parvovirus B19, influenza, CMV and Epstein-Barr virus. The 87-base-pair reads could not distinguish some IMGT-functional V segments, including TRBV6-2 and TRBV6-3, so those segments were excluded. Most TCR sequences were seen in very few donors, while some public TCRs were found in many individuals. The earlier analysis of around 600 of the donors excluded approximately 15 rarely observed V segments, including chromosome 9 orphons, because counts were too low. Only TCR beta chains were sequenced in this cohort, and the absence of alpha or paired-chain data limited detectable features. In both the original and validation cohorts, the classifier was reported to diagnose cytomegalovirus status with high specificity and sensitivity. According to a later genetic analysis, donors in an Asian-associated ancestry cluster had fewer N-insertions in productive TCRs than the approximately 710-donor mean. In an earlier analysis of some 550 of the donors, most TCR beta V segments were observed in productive rearrangements about 87% or about 30% of the time, broadly matching IMGT annotations. An association between a missense DCLRE1C variant and V-gene and J-gene trimming of TCR beta chains was found in a later genetic analysis and replicated in an independent cohort. For the cohort, immune exposure information was limited to CMV serostatus. In a later analysis, HLA-associated TCR beta chains showed more clonal expansion and lower generation probabilities than non-associated chains that were equally common. The presence/absence analyses assumed that sequencing depth was roughly uniform across donors, and that assumption may not be true. In vitro tests confirmed that a few of the cytomegalovirus-associated TCR beta chains recognize cytomegalovirus antigens. HLA typing was unavailable for some donors at each locus, so association tests used only the typed subset. A cluster of highly shared sequence variants was judged likely to represent a technical artifact of the sequencing pipeline. A later analysis found that TCR association rates varied across HLA loci, with DRB1 alleles showing the most associated TCRs and HLA-C alleles the fewest. A further reported finding was that TCR beta sequences accurately predicted the HLA-A and HLA-B alleles for most subjects in the first cohort. Correlated functional status among segregating V segments might reflect linkage disequilibrium, but an unknown experimental factor could not be ruled out.

The protocol used for the library was the immunoSEQ multiplex PCR assay. A mixture of 60 forward primers for TCR Vbeta segments and 13 reverse primers for TCR Jbeta segments was used in the multiplex PCR. A multiplex PCR assay on genomic DNA amplified the CDR3 region of rearranged TCR beta genes. On the Illumina HiSeq System, the amplified TCR beta libraries were sequenced as 87-base-pair reads. Processing in the source paper ran as follows. A later analysis counted 75 million to 100 million unique TCR beta chains across the 550 to 700 repertoires, and around 9.9 million of these chains were shared by at least two donors. A nearest-neighbor algorithm error-corrected the raw reads and collapsed the reads into unique sequences, merging closely related sequences to remove PCR and sequencing errors. CDR3 sequences were aligned to IMGT reference sequences to assign V, D and J gene segments. For a sequence to be retained, at least a six-nucleotide match to both a V gene segment and a J gene segment was required. Rearrangements were called productive when the CDR3 lacked stop codons and stayed in frame with V and J; all others were non-productive. Following IMGT convention, CDR3 was defined as the stretch from the second conserved V-encoded cysteine up to the conserved J-encoded phenylalanine. The earlier analysis of around 640 of the donors excluded sequences that lacked an unambiguous match to a single V gene segment. In an earlier analysis of a few hundred of the donors, a V segment was called functional when productive rearrangements were above 56.7%, and segregating when the standard deviation between donors exceeded 5%. A statistical classification framework was built for diagnosing cytomegalovirus status from the catalog of TCR beta chain sequences. A later analysis assigned V and J genes by comparing TCR nucleotide sequences with IMGT/GENE-DB human TR gene sequences. In a later analysis, CDR3 sequences and most-parsimonious VDJ recombination scenarios were assigned using the TCRdist pipeline. In a later analysis, every TCR beta chain was defined by the combination of its CDR3 amino acid sequence and its V-gene family, and reads without a unique V-gene family were dropped. In a later analysis, around 600 highly shared, low-generation-probability nucleotide sequences were removed to address suspected cross-contamination and a sequencing artifact. In a later analysis, a clonal expansion index was calculated for each public chain from normalized within-repertoire ranks of inferred template counts. A later analysis computed generation probabilities with a VDJ recombination model fitted to out-of-frame rearrangements, and checked the results against IGoR. A later analysis scored TCR-TCR, TCR-HLA and TCR-CMV co-occurrence with hypergeometric tests, applying a repertoire-size bias correction to TCR pairs. A later analysis estimated false discovery rates by permuting HLA or CMV assignments 20 times. In a later analysis, co-occurring TCRs were grouped with DBSCAN, and TCRdist sequence similarity was added when clustering was performed within HLA-allele-positive subsets. Co-occurrence clustering excluded repertoires with fewer than 30,000 or more than 120,000 public chains, plus five with anomalous nucleotide sharing. TCRdb provides this immuneACCESS table in a form limited to in-frame rearrangements. Some clones are lacking; in checked studies, under half of them reflect an unresolved V gene, and why the rest are absent is not known. Clone size and the V and J calls come from that table; the DNA yielded D and trimming. The sample yields about 130,000 clones; around 81% were counted once. The leading ten clones occupy approximately 1.2% of the sample.

In total, roughly 710 healthy bone marrow donors made up the cohort. At the time of sampling, all cohort members were nominally healthy, though unrecorded immune exposures were likely present. The donor was CMV seronegative and was included in the group of several hundred seronegative cohort members. A peripheral blood sample was collected from each donor, and TCR beta sequencing was performed on peripheral blood mononuclear cells. Genomic DNA extraction from the blood cell samples was performed with the Qiagen DNeasy Blood Extraction Kit. The rearranged segments are TRBV28 and TRBJ2-7; the D gene is perhaps TRBD2, on 6 matching bases. The TCR originated in a female donor in good health and CMV-seronegative. Sequencing was carried out using PBMCs. The nucleotides read TGTGCCAGCAGCCCCGGGTGGGACTCCTACGAGCAGCACTTC. Its protein is CASSPGWDSYEQHF.